The next 5 T cell receptor beta chains were all read from a single sample in a study of technical replicates of blood from a handful of donors. Clones were sequenced by immunoSEQ multiplex PCR, and TCRdb holds only the in-frame ones, with some missing. The data show roughly 57,000 clones, roughly 96% seen once. Sequencing used PBMCs. The receptors here all came from a human donor in good health. Some clones in this sample may be carry-over from other donors' samples.

V usage is TRBV7-2 and J usage is TRBJ2-5; 10 nucleotides match TRBD2. The CDR3 sequence is 15 residues long. V shed 0 bases and J 5 bases; nucleotides not matched to a gene: 3. Per the germline V gene, CDR1 is SGHTA and CDR2 is FQGNSA. CDR3 sequence: CASSLAAGGRETQYF. As DNA, the CDR3 is TGTGCCAGCAGCTTAGCAGCGGGGGGGAGGGAGACCCAGTACTTC.

This clone was detected only once. V usage is TRBV5-4 and J usage is TRBJ2-7; D call uncertain. V lost 1 base and J 1 base, leaving 6 bases between the germline ends. This CDR3 spans 13 amino acids. Germline values: CDR1 SGHNT, CDR2 YYREEE (reference sequence). The CDR3 reads CASSLPESYEQYF. CDR3 nucleotide sequence: TGTGCCAGCAGCTTGCCGGAGTCCTACGAGCAGTACTTC.

This chain connects TRBV6-5 to TRBJ2-3; D is ambiguous. Germline V lookup: CDR1 MNHEY, CDR2 SVGAGI. The V end lost 4 bases, the J end lost 3 bases, and 5 bases lay between the germline ends. The CDR3 is made up of 12 amino acids. The CDR3 nucleotides read TGTGCCAGCAGTTCCGGGACAGATACGCAGTATTTT. Amino acids: CASSSGTDTQYF.

This clone appeared a single time. This sequence joins TRBV5-1 and TRBJ2-7, with a tentative D call TRBD1 (8 bases). Looked up from germline, CDR1 is SGHRS and CDR2 is YFSETQ. V was shortened by 0 bases and J by 0 bases, with 13 bases between the two germline ends. The CDR3 runs to 16 residues. The CDR3 loop is CASSLVGGTGSYEQYF. Here the CDR3 DNA reads TGCGCCAGCAGCTTGGTCGGGGGGACAGGCTCCTACGAGCAGTACTTC.

This chain uses TRBV4-1 with TRBJ2-1, with TRBD2 identical over 9 bases. The CDR3 runs 16 residues. Germline V gene data show CDR1 as MGHRA and CDR2 as YSYEKL. Trimming removed 1 base from V and 4 bases from J; junction bases left unmatched: 5. The CDR3 reads CASSQVVSGGYNEQFF. CDR3 coding DNA: TGCGCCAGCAGCCAAGTAGTGAGCGGGGGGTACAATGAGCAGTTCTTC.